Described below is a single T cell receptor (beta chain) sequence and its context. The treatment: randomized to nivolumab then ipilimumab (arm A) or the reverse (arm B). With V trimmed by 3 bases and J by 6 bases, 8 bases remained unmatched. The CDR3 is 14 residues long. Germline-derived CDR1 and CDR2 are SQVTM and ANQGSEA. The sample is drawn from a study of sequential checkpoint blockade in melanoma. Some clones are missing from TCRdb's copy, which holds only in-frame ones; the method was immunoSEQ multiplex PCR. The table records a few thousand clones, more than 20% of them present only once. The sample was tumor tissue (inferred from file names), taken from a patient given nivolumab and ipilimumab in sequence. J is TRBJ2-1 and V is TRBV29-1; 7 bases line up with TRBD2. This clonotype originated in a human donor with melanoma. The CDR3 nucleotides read TGCAGCGTTGAGAGCGGGATTTTGTTCAATGAGCAGTTCTTC. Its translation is CSVESGILFNEQFF.